Below, 13 T cell receptor beta chains from the same sample are listed, as sequenced in a study of blood T cells in healthy people across ages. Sample-barcoded 5' priming and a J-beta primer mix drove a second PCR of about 6 to 12 cycles. MiXCR was run by TCRdb on the 5' RACE reads, yielding one entry per CDR3 protein. Of more than 650,000 distinct CDR3 sequences listed, 22% are singletons. The sequenced sample was blood. These receptor sequences come from a man aged 65 to 85 in good health.

A few counts support this clonotype. The CDR3 sequence is CASSVTGSGAFF. CDR3 DNA sequence: TGTGCCAGCAGCGTCACAGGGTCGGGGGCTTTCTTT. The V gene is TRBV7-9, the J gene TRBJ1-1, with D maybe TRBD1 (6 bases). The CDR3 is 12 residues long. Trimming stripped 5 bases from V and 11 bases from J, with 15 bases between. Germline V CDR1 and CDR2: SEHNR, FQNEAQ (reference sequence). Variable domain in full (rest from reference TRBV7-9 and TRBJ1-1): DTGVSQNPRHKITKRGQNVTFRCDPISEHNRLYWYRQTLGQGPEFLTYFQNEAQLEKSRLLSDRFSAERPKGSFSTLEIQRTEQGDSAMYLCASSVTGSGAFFGQGTRLTVV.

This clonotype was detected a few times. This chain links TRBV7-8 with TRBJ2-5, with 8 bases aligning to TRBD2. This CDR3 comprises 17 residues. The junction had 11 bases not matched to a gene; V was cut back by 4 bases and J by 1 base. Germline loops: CDR1 SGHVS, CDR2 FQNEAQ. As DNA, the CDR3 is TGTGCCAGCAGCTCGCGAGATCTCGGGACTAGCCAAGAGACCCAGTACTTC. Encoded protein: CASSSRDLGTSQETQYF. Complete variable domain (other parts from reference TRBV7-8 and TRBJ2-5): GAGVSQSPRYKVAKRGQDVALRCDPISGHVSLFWYQQALGQGPEFLTYFQNEAQLDKSGLPSDRFFAERPEGSVSTLKIQRTQQEDSAVYLCASSSRDLGTSQETQYFGPGTRLLVL.

This chain uses TRBV5-1 with TRBJ2-5, with 7 positions matching TRBD1. This CDR3 spans 16 amino acids. CDR1 and CDR2 from the germline V gene are SGHRS and YFSETQ. Trimming cost V 4 bases and J 2 bases; bases outside gene matches: 11. CDR3 in amino acids: CASSRAWGQRQETQYF. DNA for the CDR3: TGCGCCAGCAGCCGAGCTTGGGGACAGAGGCAAGAGACCCAGTACTTC.

The chain has TRBV12-3 or TRBV12-4 and TRBJ2-5, with 8 bases fitting TRBD2. This CDR3 contains 13 residues. After removal of 9 bases from V and 2 bases from J, the junction contained 5 bases not matched to a gene. The CDR3, as DNA: TGTGCCAGTGGGCGGGGGGCTCAAGAGACCCAGTACTTC. Protein product: CASGRGAQETQYF.

Only a few counts were recorded for this clonotype. This chain joins TRBV11-2 and TRBJ1-3, with D hard to call. Germline CDR1 and CDR2: SGHAT and FQNNGV. The CDR3 extends over 15 amino acids. The V gene lost 3 bases and the J gene lost 1 base, with 10 bases spanning the gap. CDR3 nucleotide sequence: TGTGCCAGCAGCTTCTATAGAGGGTCTGGAAACACCATATATTTT. Its translation: CASSFYRGSGNTIYF.

The chain is built from TRBV19 and TRBJ1-1, with D tentatively TRBD1 (6 bases). The ends were cut back, 9 bases at V and 5 bases at J, with 25 bases in the middle. CDR1 LNHDA and CDR2 SQIVND come from the germline V gene (reference sequence). There are 16 residues in the CDR3. The DNA for the CDR3 is TGTGCCAGCGAACTGCGTTTGGGCCAGGGGAGGACTGAAGCTTTCTTT. It is translated as CASELRLGQGRTEAFF. The full variable domain, completed using reference TRBV19 and TRBJ1-1, is DGGITQSPKYLFRKEGQNVTLSCEQNLNHDAMYWYRQDPGQGLRLIYYSQIVNDFQKGDIAEGYSVSREKKESFPLTVTSAQKNPTAFYLCASELRLGQGRTEAFFGQGTRLTVV.

This clonotype appeared a few times. The chain links TRBV29-1 to TRBJ1-1; possibly TRBD1 for D (6 bases). CDR1 is SQVTM, CDR2 ANQGSEA, per germline. The CDR3 spans 12 residues. The V end lost 6 bases, the J end lost 1 base, and 9 bases lay between the germline ends. CDR3 coding DNA: TGCAGCGTGGGGGCAGAGAACACTGAAGCTTTCTTT. It specifies CSVGAENTEAFF.

The rearrangement links TRBV10-3 to TRBJ2-1; D possibly corresponds to TRBD2 (6 bases). CDR1 and CDR2 from the germline V gene are ENHRY and SYGVKD. V gave up 10 bases and J gave up 4 bases, with 14 bases separating them. CDR3 size: 13 residues. The CDR3 sequence is CATGERMYNEQFF. The CDR3 nucleotides are TGTGCCACGGGGGAGCGAATGTACAATGAGCAGTTCTTC.

The J gene is TRBJ1-2, the V gene TRBV20-1; no reliable D call. V lost 2 bases to trimming and J lost 8 bases, with 12 bases between them. The CDR3 sequence is 12 residues long. Germline CDR1 DFQATT, CDR2 SNEGSKA (reference sequence). In nucleotides, the CDR3 is TGCAGTGCTAGACGGCCATCGGAGGGCTACACCTTC. Protein: CSARRPSEGYTF.

This chain uses TRBV7-8 with TRBJ2-3; 7 bases align to TRBD2. Germline values: CDR1 SGHVS, CDR2 FQNEAQ. After removal of 7 bases from V and 2 bases from J, the junction contained 9 bases not matched to a gene. The CDR3 has 15 residues. DNA of the CDR3: TGTGCCAGCATCCCCATGGGGACTAACACAGATACGCAGTATTTT. It is translated as CASIPMGTNTDTQYF.

This clonotype appeared a few times. The chain has TRBV12-3 or TRBV12-4 and TRBJ2-1; 10 bases align to TRBD2. This CDR3 is 15 amino acids long. V was pared by 6 bases and J by 6 bases, with 8 bases of the junction left unmatched. In DNA form, the CDR3 reads TGTGCCAGCAGAGAACTAGCGGGAACACCCAATGAGCAGTTCTTC. Its protein product is CASRELAGTPNEQFF.

The chain uses TRBV29-1 and TRBJ1-1; no clear D. This CDR3 comprises 12 residues. V dropped 4 bases and J dropped 5 bases, with 11 bases sitting between them. CDR1 and CDR2 from the germline V gene are SQVTM and ANQGSEA. This CDR3 reads CSVVASRTEAFF. The CDR3 DNA reads as TGCAGCGTTGTTGCCTCACGAACTGAAGCTTTCTTT.

This clonotype turned up a few times. This chain uses TRBV7-8 with TRBJ2-5, with a tentative D call TRBD2 (6 bases). Trimming shortened V by 4 bases and J by 5 bases, and 17 bases separated the two germline ends. The V gene's germline CDR1 is SGHVS and CDR2 FQNEAQ. CDR3 size: 15 residues. This CDR3 reads CASSSWGDQVETQYF. The CDR3, as DNA: TGTGCCAGCAGCTCCTGGGGGGACCAAGTGGAGACCCAGTACTTC.